Listed below are T cell receptor beta chains from one sample, sequenced in a study of blood T cell repertoires in COVID-19. Using immunoSEQ multiplex PCR, the repertoire was profiled, and TCRdb retains in-frame clones only, with some absent. The table shows over 250,000 clones, with approximately 89% occurring only once. Sequences were obtained from peripheral blood. These receptors all come from a woman aged 50 to 65 with acute or convalescent COVID-19. CDR3s include the opening cysteine and the closing phenylalanine or tryptophan. Fields, in order: CDR3 DNA, CDR3 protein, V gene, J gene, D gene, clone size, CDR3 length. The D gene is left open where the match is weak. The size entry is marked missing in some rows and otherwise reads once, few, many or a size class.

TGTGCCAGCAGTTTGTCGCAGCCACTATATGGCTACACCTTC	CASSLSQPLYGYTF	TRBV28	TRBJ1-2	NA	NA	14
TGTGCCAGCTCCCGGGACAGCGGGAGAAGCCCCGAGCAGTACTTC	CASSRDSGRSPEQYF	TRBV19	TRBJ2-7	NA	NA	15
TGTGCCAGCAGCCCTAGCGGGGGGACCCCCTCCGGAGATACGCAGTATTTT	CASSPSGGTPSGDTQYF	TRBV28	TRBJ2-3	TRBD2	NA	17
TGTGCCAGCAGCCAAGGCGCGGGTGGGGACGAGCAGTACTTC	CASSQGAGGDEQYF	TRBV3-1/TRBV3-2	TRBJ2-7	NA	NA	14
TGTGCCAGCAGTGAAGTCGGGTTCTCCTACGAGCAGTACTTC	CASSEVGFSYEQYF	TRBV6-1	TRBJ2-7	NA	NA	14
TGTGCCAGCAGTGAAGGTCTACGCAATCAGCCCCAGCATTTT	CASSEGLRNQPQHF	TRBV6-1	TRBJ1-5	NA	once	14
TGCAGTGCTAGTGTGGGGACTAGCGGTACAGATACGCAGTATTTT	CSASVGTSGTDTQYF	TRBV20-1	TRBJ2-3	TRBD2	NA	15
TGTGCCAGCCGAGTCGCGGGGCGGAGCCAAGAGACCCAGTACTTC	CASRVAGRSQETQYF	TRBV27	TRBJ2-5	NA	NA	15
TGTGCCAGCAGCGAACGCGGACACGGAACAGATACGCAGTATTTT	CASSERGHGTDTQYF	TRBV9	TRBJ2-3	NA	NA	15
TGTGCCAGCAGCCCCGAGGGGGCTGATGAAAAACTGTTTTTT	CASSPEGADEKLFF	TRBV4-2	TRBJ1-4	TRBD1	NA	14
TGTGCCAGCAGCCAGGGGGCGAGTCAGCCCCAGCATTTT	CASSQGASQPQHF	TRBV11-1	TRBJ1-5	TRBD1	NA	13
TGTGCCAGCAGGTACTTCACCGGGGAGCTGTTTTTT	CASRYFTGELFF	TRBV2	TRBJ2-2	NA	NA	12
TGCAGCGTGGCCGGGAGTTCCTACGAGCAGTACTTC	CSVAGSSYEQYF	TRBV29-1	TRBJ2-7	NA	NA	12
TGTGCCAGCAGTTTAGGGACTGATAGCAATCAGCCCCAGCATTTT	CASSLGTDSNQPQHF	TRBV28	TRBJ1-5	NA	NA	15
TGTGCCAGCGCCCAAGCGGGAGGGCAGGTTGAGCAGTTCTTC	CASAQAGGQVEQFF	TRBV13	TRBJ2-1	TRBD2	NA	14
TGTGCCAGCAGTTACGGGGGCGGACGCACAGATACGCAGTATTTT	CASSYGGGRTDTQYF	TRBV6-5	TRBJ2-3	NA	NA	15
TGTGCCAGCAGCTTAATGGGGGCGGGAGAAGCTGAAGCTTTCTTT	CASSLMGAGEAEAFF	TRBV7-2	TRBJ1-1	NA	NA	15
TGTGCCAGCAGTTGGGACAGGGGGCCAGGGTCACCCCTCCACTTT	CASSWDRGPGSPLHF	TRBV27	TRBJ1-6	TRBD1	NA	15
TGTGCCAGCAGTTGGGGGGAAGGGGGCGTGTGGAACTATGGCTACACCTTC	CASSWGEGGVWNYGYTF	TRBV27	TRBJ1-2	TRBD1	NA	17
TGTGCCAGCAGCCTGGGGGGGGAGAGGGACAATGAGCAGTTCTTC	CASSLGGERDNEQFF	TRBV11-3	TRBJ2-1	TRBD2	NA	15
TGTGCCAGCATCATTGGCGGGAGTATCAATGAGCAGTTCTTC	CASIIGGSINEQFF	TRBV2	TRBJ2-1	TRBD2	NA	14
TGTGCCAGCAGCCTCCAGACAGGGGTCACCGGGGAGCTGTTTTTT	CASSLQTGVTGELFF	TRBV7-2	TRBJ2-2	TRBD1	NA	15
TGTGCCAGTTTTACAGAAATCGATGAAGCTTTCTTT	CASFTEIDEAFF	TRBV6-5	TRBJ1-1	NA	NA	12
TGTGCCAGCAGCGAGGCTCAAGAGACCCAGTACTTC	CASSEAQETQYF	TRBV5-8	TRBJ2-5	NA	once	12
TGTGCCAGTAGTATGACTAGCGGGAGGTTCTACGAGCAGTACTTC	CASSMTSGRFYEQYF	TRBV19	TRBJ2-7	TRBD2	once	15